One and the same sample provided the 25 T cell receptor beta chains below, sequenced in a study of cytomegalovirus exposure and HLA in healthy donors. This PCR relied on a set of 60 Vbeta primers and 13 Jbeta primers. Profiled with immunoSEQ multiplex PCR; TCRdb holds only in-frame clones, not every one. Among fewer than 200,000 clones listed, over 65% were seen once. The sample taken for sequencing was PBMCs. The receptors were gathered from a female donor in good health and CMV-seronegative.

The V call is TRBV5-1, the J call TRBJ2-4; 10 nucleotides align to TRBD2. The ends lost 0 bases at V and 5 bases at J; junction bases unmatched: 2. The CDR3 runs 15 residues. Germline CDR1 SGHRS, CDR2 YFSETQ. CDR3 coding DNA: TGCGCCAGCAGCTTGGCCGGACTAGCGGAAAACATTCAGTACTTC. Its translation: CASSLAGLAENIQYF.

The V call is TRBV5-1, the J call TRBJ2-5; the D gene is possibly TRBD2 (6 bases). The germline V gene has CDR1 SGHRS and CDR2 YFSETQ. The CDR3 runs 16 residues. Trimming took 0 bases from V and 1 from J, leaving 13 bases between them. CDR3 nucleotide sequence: TGCGCCAGCAGCTTGGGGGACGGAGGGTCCCAAGAGACCCAGTACTTC. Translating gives CASSLGDGGSQETQYF.

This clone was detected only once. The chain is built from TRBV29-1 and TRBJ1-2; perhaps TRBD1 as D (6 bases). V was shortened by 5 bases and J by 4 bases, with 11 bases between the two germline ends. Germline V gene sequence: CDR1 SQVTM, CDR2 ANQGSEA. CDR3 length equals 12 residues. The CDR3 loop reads CSVTDRFYGYTF. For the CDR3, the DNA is TGCAGCGTTACGGACAGATTCTATGGCTACACCTTC.

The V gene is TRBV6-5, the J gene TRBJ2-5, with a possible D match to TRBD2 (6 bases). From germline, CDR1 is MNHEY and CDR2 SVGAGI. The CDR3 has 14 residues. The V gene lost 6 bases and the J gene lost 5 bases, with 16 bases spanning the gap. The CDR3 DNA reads TGTGCCAGCAGGGACATTGGGGGGAGGGAGACCCAGTACTTC. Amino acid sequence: CASRDIGGRETQYF.

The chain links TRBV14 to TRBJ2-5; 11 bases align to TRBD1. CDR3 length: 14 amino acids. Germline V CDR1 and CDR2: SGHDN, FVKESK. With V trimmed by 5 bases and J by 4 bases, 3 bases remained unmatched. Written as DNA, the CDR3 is TGTGCCAGCAGCTCCGGGACAGGGGGAGAGACCCAGTACTTC. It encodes CASSSGTGGETQYF.

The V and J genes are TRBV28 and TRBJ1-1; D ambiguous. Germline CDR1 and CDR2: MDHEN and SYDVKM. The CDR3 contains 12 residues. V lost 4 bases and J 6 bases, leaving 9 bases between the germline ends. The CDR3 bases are TGTGCCAGCAGTTCCAGTCAGGCTGAAGCTTTCTTT. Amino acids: CASSSSQAEAFF.

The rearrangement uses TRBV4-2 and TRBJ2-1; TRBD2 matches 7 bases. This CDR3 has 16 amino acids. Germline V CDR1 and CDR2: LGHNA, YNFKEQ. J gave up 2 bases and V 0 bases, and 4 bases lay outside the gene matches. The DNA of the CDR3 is TGTGCCAGCAGCCAAGAACGGGAGGAACCCTACAATGAGCAGTTCTTC. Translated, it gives CASSQEREEPYNEQFF.

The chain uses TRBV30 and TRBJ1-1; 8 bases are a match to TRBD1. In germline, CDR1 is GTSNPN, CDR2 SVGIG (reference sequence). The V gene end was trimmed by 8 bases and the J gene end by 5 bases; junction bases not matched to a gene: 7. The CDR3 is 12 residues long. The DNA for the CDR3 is TGTGCCGGGGGGCGACAGGGGACTGAAGCTTTCTTT. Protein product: CAGGRQGTEAFF.

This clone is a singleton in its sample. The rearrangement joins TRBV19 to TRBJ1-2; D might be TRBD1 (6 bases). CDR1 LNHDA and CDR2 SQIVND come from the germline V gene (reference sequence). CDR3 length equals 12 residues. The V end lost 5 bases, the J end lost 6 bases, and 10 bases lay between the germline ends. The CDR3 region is CASSWAGDGYTF. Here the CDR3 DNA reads TGTGCCAGTAGTTGGGCAGGGGATGGCTACACCTTC. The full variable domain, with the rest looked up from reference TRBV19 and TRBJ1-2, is DGGITQSPKYLFRKEGQNVTLSCEQNLNHDAMYWYRQDPGQGLRLIYYSQIVNDFQKGDIAEGYSVSREKKESFPLTVTSAQKNPTAFYLCASSWAGDGYTFGSGTRLTVV.

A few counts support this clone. The CDR3 is CASSQEFAGGLTGELFF. The CDR3 nucleotides are TGTGCCAGCAGCCAAGAATTCGCGGGAGGACTCACCGGGGAGCTGTTTTTT. The rearrangement joins TRBV4-2 to TRBJ2-2; 8 nucleotides agree with TRBD2. This CDR3 is 17 amino acids long. V lost 0 bases, J lost 4 bases, and 7 bases stayed unmatched. Looked up from germline, CDR1 is LGHNA and CDR2 is YNFKEQ.

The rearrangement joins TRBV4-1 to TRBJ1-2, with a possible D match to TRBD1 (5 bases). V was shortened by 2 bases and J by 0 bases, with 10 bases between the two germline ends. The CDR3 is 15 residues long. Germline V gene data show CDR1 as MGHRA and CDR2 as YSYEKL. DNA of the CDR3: TGCGCCAGCAGCCAACTAGACAGCCCTAACTATGGCTACACCTTC. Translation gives CASSQLDSPNYGYTF.

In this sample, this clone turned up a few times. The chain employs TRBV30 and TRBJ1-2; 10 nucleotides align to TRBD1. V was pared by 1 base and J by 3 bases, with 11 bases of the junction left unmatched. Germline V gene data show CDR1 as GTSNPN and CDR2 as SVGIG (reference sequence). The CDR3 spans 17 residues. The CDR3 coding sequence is TGTGCCTGGAGTGGGCCCGTACTGACAGGGGGCGACTATGGCTACACCTTC. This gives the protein CAWSGPVLTGGDYGYTF.

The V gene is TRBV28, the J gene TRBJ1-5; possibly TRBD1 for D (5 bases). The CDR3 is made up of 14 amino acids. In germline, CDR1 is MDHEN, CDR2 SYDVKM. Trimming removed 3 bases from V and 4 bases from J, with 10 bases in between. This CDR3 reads CASSLAGRNQPQHF. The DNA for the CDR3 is TGTGCCAGCAGTTTGGCGGGGCGAAATCAGCCCCAGCATTTT.

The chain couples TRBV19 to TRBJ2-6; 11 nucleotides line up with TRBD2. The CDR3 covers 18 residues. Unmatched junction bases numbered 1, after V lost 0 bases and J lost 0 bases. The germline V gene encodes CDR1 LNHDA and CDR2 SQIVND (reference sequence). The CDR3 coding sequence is TGTGCCAGTAGTATAGATAGCGGGAGGGGCTCTGGGGCCAACGTCCTGACTTTC. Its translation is CASSIDSGRGSGANVLTF.

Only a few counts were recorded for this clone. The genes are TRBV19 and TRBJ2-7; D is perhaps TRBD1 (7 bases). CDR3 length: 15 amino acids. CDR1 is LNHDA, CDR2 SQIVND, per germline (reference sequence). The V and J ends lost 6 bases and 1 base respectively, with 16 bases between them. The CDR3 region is CASRGTGAGSYEQYF. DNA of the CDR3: TGTGCCAGTAGAGGAACAGGGGCGGGGTCCTACGAGCAGTACTTC.

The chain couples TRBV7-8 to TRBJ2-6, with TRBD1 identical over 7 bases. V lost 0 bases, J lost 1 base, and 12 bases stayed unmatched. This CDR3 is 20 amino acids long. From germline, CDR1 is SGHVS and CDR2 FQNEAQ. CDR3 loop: CASSLANGTAALSGANVLTF. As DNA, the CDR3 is TGTGCCAGCAGCTTAGCCAACGGGACAGCGGCTTTATCTGGGGCCAACGTCCTGACTTTC.

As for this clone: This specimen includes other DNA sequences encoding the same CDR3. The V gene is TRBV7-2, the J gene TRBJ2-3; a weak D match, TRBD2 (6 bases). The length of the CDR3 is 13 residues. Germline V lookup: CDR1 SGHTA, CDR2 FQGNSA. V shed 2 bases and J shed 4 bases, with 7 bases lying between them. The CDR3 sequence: CASSLRRADTQYF. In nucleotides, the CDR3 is TGTGCCAGCAGCTTACGGAGGGCAGATACGCAGTATTTT.

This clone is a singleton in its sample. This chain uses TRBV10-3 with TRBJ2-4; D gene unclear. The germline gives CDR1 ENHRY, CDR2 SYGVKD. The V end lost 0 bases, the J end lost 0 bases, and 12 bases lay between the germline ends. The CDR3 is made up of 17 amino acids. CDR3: CAISESVPSIAKNIQYF. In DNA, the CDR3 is TGTGCCATCAGTGAGTCCGTTCCGAGTATAGCCAAAAACATTCAGTACTTC.

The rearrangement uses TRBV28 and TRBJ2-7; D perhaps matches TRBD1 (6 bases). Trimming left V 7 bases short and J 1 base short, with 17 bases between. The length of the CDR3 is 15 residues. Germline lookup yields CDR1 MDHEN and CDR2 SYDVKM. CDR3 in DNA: TGTGCCAGCACTATCTCAGGGGTTGGGTCCTACGAGCAGTACTTC. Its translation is CASTISGVGSYEQYF. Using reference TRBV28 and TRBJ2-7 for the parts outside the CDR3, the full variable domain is DVKVTQSSRYLVKRTGEKVFLECVQDMDHENMFWYRQDPGLGLRLIYFSYDVKMKEKGDIPEGYSVSREKKERFSLILESASTNQTSMYLCASTISGVGSYEQYFGPGTRLTVT.

The CDR3 DNA is TGTGCCAGCACGGGACAGGGGCTTTGGGGAGGGGAGCTGTTTTTT. Translating gives CASTGQGLWGGELFF. This sequence joins TRBV6-6 and TRBJ2-2, with 10 bases lining up with TRBD1. Germline CDR1 and CDR2: MNHNY and SVGAGI (reference sequence). The ends lost 7 bases at V and 8 bases at J; junction bases unmatched: 10. The CDR3 contains 15 residues.

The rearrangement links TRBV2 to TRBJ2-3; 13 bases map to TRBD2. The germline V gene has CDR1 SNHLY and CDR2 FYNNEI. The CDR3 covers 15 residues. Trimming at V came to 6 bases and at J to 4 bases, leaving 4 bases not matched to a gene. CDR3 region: CASRRTSGSADTQYF. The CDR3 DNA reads TGTGCCAGCAGGCGGACTAGCGGGAGTGCAGATACGCAGTATTTT. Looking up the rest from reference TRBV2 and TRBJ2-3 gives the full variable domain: EPEVTQTPSHQVTQMGQEVILRCVPISNHLYFYWYRQILGQKVEFLVSFYNNEISEKSEIFDDQFSVERPDGSNFTLKIRSTKLEDSAMYFCASRRTSGSADTQYFGPGTRLTVL.

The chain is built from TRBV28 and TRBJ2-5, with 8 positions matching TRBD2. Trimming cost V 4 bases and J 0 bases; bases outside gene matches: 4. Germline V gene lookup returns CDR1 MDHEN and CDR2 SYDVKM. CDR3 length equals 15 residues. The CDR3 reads CASSSLAEYQETQYF. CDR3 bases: TGTGCCAGCAGTTCACTAGCGGAGTACCAAGAGACCCAGTACTTC.

CDR3 nucleotide sequence: TGTGCCAGCAGCTTCTCCGGGCAAGAGACCCAGTACTTC. Protein sequence: CASSFSGQETQYF. This chain joins TRBV5-5 and TRBJ2-5; D remains unclear. CDR3 length: 13 residues. Germline V lookup: CDR1 SGHKS, CDR2 YYEKEE (reference sequence). V lost 2 bases to trimming and J lost 2 bases, with 7 bases between them.

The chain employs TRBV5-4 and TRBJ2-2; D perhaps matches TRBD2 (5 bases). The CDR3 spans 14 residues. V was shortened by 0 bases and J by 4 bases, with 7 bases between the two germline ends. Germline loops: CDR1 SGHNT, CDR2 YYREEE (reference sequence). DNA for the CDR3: TGTGCCAGCAGCTTGGCTGGGAGCACCGGGGAGCTGTTTTTT. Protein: CASSLAGSTGELFF.

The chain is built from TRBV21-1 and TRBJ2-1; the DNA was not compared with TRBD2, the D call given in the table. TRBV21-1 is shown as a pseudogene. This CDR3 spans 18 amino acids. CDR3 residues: CASSNPPIGLARVSEQFF. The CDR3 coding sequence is TGTGCCAGCAGCAACCCTCCTATCGGACTAGCGAGAGTAAGTGAGCAGTTCTTC.